Shown below are 3 T cell receptor beta chains from a single sample sequenced in a study of T cell responses to AZD1222 COVID-19 vaccine. Generated by immunoSEQ multiplex PCR, the TCRdb table keeps only in-frame clones and is missing some. The profile shows 75,000 to 100,000 clones, 85% to 90% of them singletons. Sequencing used peripheral blood, obtained on day 0 of MenACWY control vaccination. The receptors stem from an adult in good health.

This chain connects TRBV12-5 to TRBJ1-1, with 9 bases lining up with TRBD1. Trimming cost V 4 bases and J 1 base; bases outside gene matches: 16. The CDR3 has 19 residues. CDR1 is LGHNT and CDR2 is FRNRAP in the germline V gene. The CDR3 reads CASGSGSGTGSRRNTEAFF. CDR3 bases: TGTGCTAGTGGTTCGGGATCCGGGACAGGGTCGAGGAGGAACACTGAAGCTTTCTTT.

The V and J genes are TRBV29-1 and TRBJ1-1, with unresolved D. The CDR3 sequence is 9 residues long. V was trimmed by 0 bases and J by 11 bases, leaving 4 bases between them. Germline CDR1 SQVTM, CDR2 ANQGSEA. The CDR3 loop reads CSVEEEAFF. The CDR3 nucleotides read TGCAGCGTTGAAGAAGAGGCTTTCTTT.

V is TRBV30 and J is TRBJ1-1, with D perhaps matching TRBD1 (5 bases). This CDR3 spans 12 amino acids. V gave up 5 bases and J gave up 1 base, with 8 bases separating them. The germline gives CDR1 GTSNPN, CDR2 SVGIG (reference sequence). CDR3 protein: CAWLTGNTEAFF. CDR3 DNA: TGTGCCTGGTTAACAGGGAACACTGAAGCTTTCTTT.